The T cell receptor beta chain described here comes from a study of OX40 agonist ivuxolimab in advanced cancers. Study as a whole: From about 23 to 85 years was the age range, with a mean of around 60 years, and around 83% were male. Overall study results and limits: Among the least clonally expanded were partial responders at 0.1-3.0 mg/kg. The study observed clonal expansion of CD4+ and CD8+ blood T cells by week 6 at 0.1 to 3.0 mg/kg.

For this clone: No antigen is known for it.

Produced via immunoSEQ multiplex PCR; TCRdb's table is partial and in-frame only. Of roughly 40,000 clones listed, 80% to 90% were seen once; the top ten hold 6%. This CDR3 region has 17 residues. CDR1 and CDR2 from the germline V gene are LGHNA and YNFKEQ. The V gene end was trimmed by 0 bases and the J gene end by 1 base; junction bases not matched to a gene: 7. The material was CD4+ or CD8+ T cells sorted from blood, obtained in a trial of the OX40 agonist ivuxolimab. This clonotype was obtained from an adult with an advanced solid tumor such as melanoma, head and neck, liver or kidney cancer. V usage is TRBV4-2 and J usage is TRBJ2-5; 8 positions match TRBD2. CDR3 sequence (DNA): TGTGCCAGCAGCCAAGATCAAGCGGGAGATACCCAAGAGACCCAGTACTTC. Encoded protein: CASSQDQAGDTQETQYF.